This entry is about one T cell receptor beta chain. This entry comes from a study of blood T cell repertoires in COVID-19. On the study more broadly: From the United States, Italy and Spain came samples of acute and convalescent COVID-19. In each case, the material was cDNA or gDNA derived from T cells, B-cell-depleted T cells, or PBMCs.

In the source study's methods: For nucleated cells, counts were estimated from reference gene primer amplification. Measured with immunoSEQ multiplex PCR; TCRdb has only the in-frame clones, and not every one. For V, J and clone size, that table is used; D and trimming come from the DNA. The sample shows 60,000 to 85,000 clones, approximately 80% of them seen only once. Trimming shortened V by 2 bases and J by 2 bases, and 10 bases separated the two germline ends. Germline V gene lookup returns CDR1 LNHDA and CDR2 SQIVND (reference sequence). There are 15 residues in the CDR3. This clonotype was obtained from a woman in her sixties with acute or convalescent COVID-19. Material for sequencing was peripheral blood. The chain links TRBV19 to TRBJ1-3; D is possibly TRBD1 (5 bases). CDR3 amino acids: CASSIPGETGNTIYF. CDR3 nucleotides: TGTGCCAGTAGTATACCGGGGGAGACTGGAAACACCATATATTTT.